This section outlines one TCR beta chain sequence together with its context. The germline CDR1 and CDR2 sequences are ENHRY and SYGVKD. V was shortened by 4 bases and J by 2 bases, with 10 bases between the two germline ends. The CDR3 is 14 amino acids. The sample comes from a study of blood T cell repertoires in COVID-19. Study details: Collection of acute and convalescent COVID-19 samples took place in the United States, Italy and Spain. PBMCs, B-cell-depleted T cells, or T cells were the source of the cDNA or gDNA that made up the material.

As handled by the study authors: Scientists estimated how many nucleated cells there were by amplifying reference gene primers. Assay: immunoSEQ multiplex PCR; the TCRdb copy retains only in-frame clones and omits some. The V and J calls and clone size are taken from that table; D and trimming were inferred from the DNA. This sample has roughly 36,000 clones; 80% to 90% occur once, and the top ten carry about an eighth. Sequencing used peripheral blood. This chain joins TRBV10-3 and TRBJ2-3, with D hard to call. The receptor was isolated from a human donor in a cohort sampled during active COVID-19. CDR3 in DNA: TGTGCCATCAGTGGGCAGGCAGTCACAGATACGCAGTATTTT. Protein: CAISGQAVTDTQYF.